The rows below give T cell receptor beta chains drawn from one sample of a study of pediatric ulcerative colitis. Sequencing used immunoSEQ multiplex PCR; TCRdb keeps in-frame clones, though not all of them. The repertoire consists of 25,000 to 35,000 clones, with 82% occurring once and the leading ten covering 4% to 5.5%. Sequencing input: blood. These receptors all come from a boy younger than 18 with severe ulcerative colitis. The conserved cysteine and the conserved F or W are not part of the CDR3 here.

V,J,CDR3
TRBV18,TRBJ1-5,ASSPQRTGNGQPQH
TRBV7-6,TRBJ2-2,ASSLGGDPTGELF
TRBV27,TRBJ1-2,ASSLSVRGAPNYGYT
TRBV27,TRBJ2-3,ASSLLTGSTDTQY
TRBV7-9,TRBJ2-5,ASSSPAQETQY
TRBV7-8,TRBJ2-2,ASSSTGLAATNTGELF
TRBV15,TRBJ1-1,ATSSLLGNTEAF
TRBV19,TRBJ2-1,ASSIIPSGEQF
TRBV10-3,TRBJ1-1,AISEGGRDTEAF
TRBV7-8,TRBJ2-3,ASSQLYPQPDTQY
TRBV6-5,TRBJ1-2,ASRLEVNYGYT
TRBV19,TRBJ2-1,ASSIQGPNEQF
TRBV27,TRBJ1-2,ASIERGGMEGYT
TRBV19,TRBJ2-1,ASSITGGASVEQF
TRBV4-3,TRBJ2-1,ASSQDLAGGSYNEQF
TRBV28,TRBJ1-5,ASSFYKDPV
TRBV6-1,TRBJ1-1,ASSEIPSGAF
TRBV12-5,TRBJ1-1,ASGLGGQGEAF
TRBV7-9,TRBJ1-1,ASSSGTGLGAF
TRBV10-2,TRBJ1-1,ASTSKWTGALREAF
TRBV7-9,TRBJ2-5,ASSRTWTAKETQY
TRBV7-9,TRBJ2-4,ASSPPGVAKNIQY
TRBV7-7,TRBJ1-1,ASSNGPMGQGGTEAF
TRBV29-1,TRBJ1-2,SVDWTVDGYT
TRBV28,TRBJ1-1,ASSFPRRRPMNTEAF
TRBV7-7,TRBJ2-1,ASSLIGATYNEQF
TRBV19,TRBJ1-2,ASRGSTGIYGYT
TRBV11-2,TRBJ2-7,ASNTGSFLYEQY
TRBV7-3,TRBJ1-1,ASSLNPATEAF
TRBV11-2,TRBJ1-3,ASSLEGHSGNTIY
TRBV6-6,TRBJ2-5,ATQRRGELQETQY
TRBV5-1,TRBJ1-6,ASRRDSNSPLH
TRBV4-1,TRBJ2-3,ASSQGRGDLSDTQY
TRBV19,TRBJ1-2,ASIEGAGNGYT
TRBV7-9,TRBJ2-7,ASSFPGQVYEQY
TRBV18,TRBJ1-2,ASSPSGNYGYT
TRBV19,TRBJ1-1,ASSIDRGRTEAF
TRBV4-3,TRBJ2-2,ASRPTGLDGELF
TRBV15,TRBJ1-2,ATSRDAGTFRGYT
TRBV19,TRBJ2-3,ASTLTIQGFADTQY
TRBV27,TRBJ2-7,ASSLVSGHEQY
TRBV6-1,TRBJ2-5,ASSKDSRGQY
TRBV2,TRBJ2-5,ASKVTGRVYQETQY
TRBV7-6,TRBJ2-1,ASSDDPSGGLNEQF
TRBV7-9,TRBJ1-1,ASSPPRGVNTEAF
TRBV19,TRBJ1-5,ASSVTGSQPQH
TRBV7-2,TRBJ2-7,ASSVRDGDRGYEQY
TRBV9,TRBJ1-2,ASSVGTGGFYGYT
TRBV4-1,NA,ASSQAWTGGNEQY